These 28 T cell receptor beta chains were all obtained from the same sample, sequenced in a study of T cell repertoires in cytomegalovirus infection. TCRdb itself ran the reads through MiXCR, one entry per CDR3 protein. The data hold around 350,000 distinct CDR3 sequences, with around 18% observed a single time. Sequenced material: PBMCs. The receptors were sampled from a human donor in good health (CMV status not recorded). Some clones in this sample may be carry-over from other donors' samples.

This clonotype has ten or more counts. This chain uses TRBV19 with TRBJ1-1; 9 bases agree with TRBD1. The CDR3 length is 16 residues. J was trimmed by 1 base and V by 5 bases; bases with no gene match: 8. Per the germline V gene, CDR1 is LNHDA and CDR2 is SQIVND (reference sequence). The CDR3 DNA sequence: TGTGCCAGTAGTTCGGGGACAGGGTGGGGGAACACTGAAGCTTTCTTT. This gives the protein CASSSGTGWGNTEAFF.

This chain connects TRBV20-1 to TRBJ1-2, with 7 bases fitting TRBD1. After removal of 6 bases from V and 1 base from J, the junction contained 2 bases not matched to a gene. The germline CDR1 and CDR2 sequences are DFQATT and SNEGSKA (reference sequence). There are 12 residues in the CDR3. The CDR3 here is CSAGTVNYGYTF. The CDR3 nucleotides are TGCAGTGCCGGGACAGTTAACTATGGCTACACCTTC.

This clonotype was observed a handful of times. This chain connects TRBV12-3 or TRBV12-4 to TRBJ1-5; perhaps TRBD1 as D (5 bases). The CDR3 consists of 14 residues. V was cut by 4 bases and J by 3 bases, with 10 bases left in between. The DNA of the CDR3 is TGTGCCAGCAGTTCTACAGGTTTCAATCAGCCCCAGCATTTT. This gives the protein CASSSTGFNQPQHF.

The CDR3 region has the DNA TGTGCCAGCAGCTCCCCGGGACTAAGTGAGACCAACGTCCTGACTTTC. As protein: CASSSPGLSETNVLTF. V is TRBV5-4 and J is TRBJ2-6; TRBD2 matches 7 bases. Germline V CDR1 and CDR2: SGHNT, YYREEE (reference sequence). The length of the CDR3 is 16 residues. Losses at the gene ends were 3 bases for V and 8 bases for J; bases not matched to a gene: 11.

This clonotype showed up just a few times. V is TRBV10-3 and J is TRBJ1-3; D is undetermined. V gave up 2 bases and J gave up 0 bases, with 11 bases separating them. CDR1 and CDR2 (germline): ENHRY, SYGVKD. The CDR3 is 16 amino acids. The CDR3 DNA follows: TGTGCCATCAGTGAGAACTGGGCTAGCTCTGGAAACACCATATATTTT. The encoded protein is CAISENWASSGNTIYF.

This clonotype showed up many times. The chain links TRBV11-2 to TRBJ1-3; D is ambiguous. Looked up from germline, CDR1 is SGHAT and CDR2 is FQNNGV. This CDR3 has 14 residues. V lost 0 bases to trimming and J lost 4 bases, with 7 bases between them. Here the CDR3 reads CASSLDWSGNTIYF. As DNA, the CDR3 is TGTGCCAGCAGCTTAGATTGGAGCGGAAACACCATATATTTT.

This clonotype was counted many times. The chain couples TRBV7-9 to TRBJ2-5; TRBD2 matches 8 bases. V dropped 1 base and J dropped 1; count of bases not matched to a gene: 11. This CDR3 is built from 18 residues. Germline V gene sequence: CDR1 SEHNR, CDR2 FQNEAQ (reference sequence). CDR3 DNA: TGTGCCAGCAGCTTAGGGGGGACCGGGACTAGGATCCAAGAGACCCAGTACTTC. Translation gives CASSLGGTGTRIQETQYF.

The rearrangement uses TRBV4-1 and TRBJ2-1; 11 nucleotides align to TRBD2. This CDR3 comprises 17 residues. Germline assignment: CDR1 MGHRA and CDR2 YSYEKL. The V and J ends lost 3 bases and 5 bases, in that order; junction bases with no gene match: 9. This CDR3 is CASSHHLLAGEHNEQFF. The CDR3 DNA reads as TGCGCCAGCAGCCACCACTTACTAGCGGGAGAACACAATGAGCAGTTCTTC.

The V gene is TRBV20-1, the J gene TRBJ2-3; 8 nucleotides line up with TRBD1. Germline V gives CDR1 DFQATT, CDR2 SNEGSKA (reference sequence). J lost 0 bases, V lost 5 bases, and 4 bases had no gene match. This CDR3 comprises 14 residues. This chain's CDR3 is CSAGGQASTDTQYF. CDR3 bases: TGCAGTGCTGGGGGACAGGCTAGCACAGATACGCAGTATTTT.

The J gene is TRBJ2-1, the V gene TRBV10-3, with D possibly being TRBD1 or TRBD2 (5 bases each). This CDR3 is built from 16 residues. V dropped 4 bases and J dropped 0 bases, with 13 bases sitting between them. Germline CDR1 reads ENHRY; CDR2 reads SYGVKD. For the CDR3, the DNA is TGTGCCATCAGTGTCCGGGGCGGGCCCTCCTACAATGAGCAGTTCTTC. It codes for CAISVRGGPSYNEQFF.

This clonotype was observed a handful of times. This chain connects TRBV10-3 to TRBJ2-5; a possible D gene is TRBD1 (5 bases). This CDR3 comprises 13 residues. Trimming removed 2 bases at V and 4 bases at J, with 8 bases between. Germline CDR1 reads ENHRY; CDR2 reads SYGVKD. The CDR3 reads CAISERQGETQYF. The CDR3 nucleotides read TGTGCCATCAGTGAGAGGCAGGGAGAGACCCAGTACTTC.

The chain carries TRBV19 and TRBJ2-1, with 7 bases aligning to TRBD1. This CDR3 has 14 residues. Losses at the gene ends were 2 bases for V and 7 bases for J; bases not matched to a gene: 5. Germline CDR1 is LNHDA and CDR2 is SQIVND (reference sequence). The CDR3 spells CASSILGTVNEQFF. In DNA form, the CDR3 reads TGTGCCAGTAGTATATTGGGGACAGTAAATGAGCAGTTCTTC.

In its sample, this clonotype was seen many times. The chain recombines TRBV7-2 with TRBJ1-3, with D uncertain. V lost 2 bases and J lost 0, with 11 bases in between. The CDR3 length is 16 residues. Germline V gene lookup returns CDR1 SGHTA and CDR2 FQGNSA. The CDR3 here is CASSLKPASSGNTIYF. The CDR3 coding sequence is TGTGCCAGCAGCTTAAAGCCGGCTAGCTCTGGAAACACCATATATTTT.

The sample holds many counts of this clonotype. The J gene is TRBJ1-1, the V gene TRBV14, with 7 nucleotides matching TRBD1. The CDR3 contains 13 residues. With 2 bases clipped from V and 4 bases from J, the junction kept 1 base outside the gene matches. Germline CDR1 reads SGHDN; CDR2 reads FVKESK. The CDR3 is CASSQRQGTEAFF. The CDR3 nucleotides read TGTGCCAGCAGCCAACGACAGGGCACTGAAGCTTTCTTT.

This clonotype appeared a few times. J is TRBJ2-3 and V is TRBV15; maybe TRBD2 (6 bases). Germline V gives CDR1 LNHNV, CDR2 YYDKDF (reference sequence). This CDR3 is 17 amino acids long. Trimming stripped 3 bases from V and 0 bases from J, with 16 bases between. The CDR3 bases are TGTGCCACCAGCAGCCCCCCTGGGAGCGGGAGCACAGATACGCAGTATTTT. It codes for CATSSPPGSGSTDTQYF.

This clonotype was counted between two and nine times. This chain links TRBV6-6 with TRBJ2-3; D uncertain. Germline lookup yields CDR1 MNHNY and CDR2 SVGAGI (reference sequence). This CDR3 has 17 amino acids. The germline V and J ends were trimmed by 5 bases and 2 bases, with 20 bases remaining between them. CDR3 in amino acids: CASSPRTARSTTDTQYF. In DNA, the CDR3 is TGTGCCAGCAGTCCGAGGACCGCCCGGAGCACCACAGATACGCAGTATTTT.

This clonotype was recorded a few times. The chain couples TRBV2 to TRBJ1-5; D gene unclear. This CDR3 contains 12 residues. V lost 4 bases and J lost 15, with 16 bases in between. Germline V CDR1 and CDR2: SNHLY, FYNNEI. CDR3 DNA: TGTGCCAGCAGTGGCGACCAGAACCGTCCGCATTTT. This sequence encodes CASSGDQNRPHF.

There are a few counts of this clonotype. The chain has TRBV4-3 and TRBJ2-1; possibly TRBD2 for D (6 bases). V lost 5 bases, J lost 6 bases, and 14 bases lay in between. The CDR3 contains 14 residues. Germline values: CDR1 LGHNA, CDR2 YSLEER. The CDR3 region has the DNA TGCGCCAGCAGCGTTAGCGGTTCAAGCAATGAGCAGTTCTTC. The encoded protein is CASSVSGSSNEQFF.

A few counts support this clonotype. This chain joins TRBV12-3 or TRBV12-4 and TRBJ1-1; D call uncertain. Between the trimmed V and J ends, which lost 6 bases and 1 base, there was a span of 15 bases. The CDR3 runs to 15 residues. The chain's CDR3 is CASSSTTDGNTEAFF. The CDR3 coding sequence is TGTGCCAGCAGCTCCACAACCGACGGGAACACTGAAGCTTTCTTT.

The chain carries TRBV20-1 and TRBJ2-1; D unresolved. The V and J ends lost 3 bases and 7 bases respectively, with 10 bases between them. Germline CDR1 reads DFQATT; CDR2 reads SNEGSKA (reference sequence). The CDR3 loop spans 12 amino acids. Here the CDR3 DNA reads TGCAGTGCTAGTCGTCGAGTAAATGAGCAGTTCTTC. The encoded protein is CSASRRVNEQFF.

There are many counts of this clonotype. This chain links TRBV7-6 with TRBJ2-3, with 10 bases aligning to TRBD2. This CDR3 comprises 14 residues. Per germline, CDR1 SGHVS and CDR2 FNYEAQ. V dropped 5 bases and J dropped 5; count of bases not matched to a gene: 4. The chain's CDR3 is CASSNGLAEDTQYF. CDR3 nucleotides: TGTGCCAGCAGCAACGGACTAGCGGAAGATACGCAGTATTTT.

In its sample, this clonotype was seen a few times. The chain employs TRBV4-3 and TRBJ2-7; D ambiguous. Germline V gives CDR1 LGHNA, CDR2 YSLEER. CDR3 size: 13 residues. Deletions cut 0 bases from V and 7 bases from J, with 10 bases between. The CDR3 protein is CASSQETAREQYF. CDR3 sequence (DNA): TGCGCCAGCAGCCAAGAAACCGCCCGGGAGCAGTACTTC.

Turning to this clonotype: A much more abundant neighbour one base away suggests this may be a read error. The conserved closing phenylalanine or tryptophan is absent in this CDR3, likely reflecting a read error. The chain uses TRBV7-2 and TRBJ1-2, with D perhaps TRBD1 (6 bases). The CDR3 spans 15 residues. V shed 5 bases and J shed 3 bases, with 16 bases lying between them. Germline CDR1 is SGHTA and CDR2 is FQGNSA. DNA of the CDR3: TGTGCCAGCAGCGAAGTGGGGGGCGCGGACTATGGCTACACCTCC. Protein sequence: CASSEVGGADYGYTS.

At least ten counts were recorded for this clonotype. The V gene is TRBV7-2, the J gene TRBJ2-3; D not certain. The germline V gene has CDR1 SGHTA and CDR2 FQGNSA. V was trimmed by 5 bases and J by 2 bases, leaving 14 bases between them. CDR3 length: 15 amino acids. As DNA, the CDR3 is TGTGCCAGCAGCCTCACGCGCCACCCCACAGATACGCAGTATTTT. Its protein is CASSLTRHPTDTQYF.

This clonotype was detected many times. The rearrangement joins TRBV6-1 to TRBJ2-6; perhaps TRBD2 as D (5 bases). The germline CDR1 and CDR2 sequences are MNHNS and SASEGT. The CDR3 is made up of 19 amino acids. Trimming left V 1 base short and J 0 bases short, with 16 bases between. CDR3 nucleotides: TGTGCCAGCAGTGAAGGGAAGGACTTCTACCCCTCTGGGGCCAACGTCCTGACTTTC. It is translated as CASSEGKDFYPSGANVLTF.

This clonotype was picked up many times. The gene calls are TRBV11-2 and TRBJ1-3, with a possible D match to TRBD1 (5 bases). CDR3 length: 16 amino acids. V was pared by 3 bases and J by 0 bases, with 12 bases between. CDR1 and CDR2 from the germline V gene are SGHAT and FQNNGV. Here the CDR3 DNA reads TGTGCCAGCAGCTTGCCGGGACGGCACTCTGGAAACACCATATATTTT. Encoded protein: CASSLPGRHSGNTIYF.

This clonotype showed up many times. In nucleotides, the CDR3 is TGTGCCAGCAGCCCTCGGGGTCACACAGATACGCAGTATTTT. As protein: CASSPRGHTDTQYF. J is TRBJ2-3 and V is TRBV7-6, with D possibly matching TRBD2 (5 bases). CDR1 and CDR2 (germline): SGHVS, FNYEAQ. CDR3 length: 14 residues. V was shortened by 5 bases and J by 2 bases, with 11 bases between the two germline ends.

This clonotype was recorded a few times. The chain employs TRBV20-1 and TRBJ2-5; no definite D call. There are 14 residues in the CDR3. Deletions cut 4 bases from V and 5 bases from J, with 17 bases between. CDR1 and CDR2 from the germline V gene are DFQATT and SNEGSKA (reference sequence). Written as DNA, the CDR3 is TGCAGTGCTATGAAGGCCGGGCTTCCTGAGACCCAGTACTTC. Encoded protein: CSAMKAGLPETQYF.